This T cell receptor beta chain was captured by sequencing in a study of PD-1 blockade in classical Hodgkin lymphoma. Trimming cost V 5 bases and J 2 bases, with 9 bases left between them. The CDR3 sequence is 13 residues long. Looked up from germline, CDR1 is SQVTM and CDR2 is ANQGSEA. Each patient experienced a relapse that followed autologous stem cell transplantation, and brentuximab vedotin exposure varied. Complete response, partial response or progressive disease constituted the best responses recorded. Study outcomes and limitations: Repertoire differences lack defined causes, possibly disease activity or prior therapy.

This clone was observed a handful of times. As yet, its antigen is unknown. Sequenced by immunoSEQ multiplex PCR; TCRdb stores in-frame clones only, minus some. Counted here are more than 140,000 clones, about four fifths occurring once; the ten biggest clones make up roughly 8.4%. This specimen was peripheral blood mononuclear cells (PBMCs), taken before the second cycle of nivolumab. V usage is TRBV29-1 and J usage is TRBJ2-2; D unclear. This clonotype was sampled from a human donor with classical Hodgkin lymphoma. The CDR3, as DNA: TGCAGCGTTAGGAGATTAAACACCGGGGAGCTGTTTTTT. It translates to CSVRRLNTGELFF.